This T cell receptor beta chain stems from a study of blood T cell repertoires in COVID-19 (dated by TCRdb to 2020 to 2021). For the wider study: Samples from collaborators originated in the United States, Italy and Spain and spanned both the acute and convalescent phases of COVID-19. The dataset comprised deeply sampled blood TCRbeta repertoires from subjects exposed to, actively infected with, or recovered from COVID-19. A freely available public database, intended as a resource for researchers studying the immune response to SARS-CoV-2, is where the repertoires were released. HLA class I and class II types, where available, came from metadata supplied by the sample provider rather than from assay-based typing. The material from the prospective study consisted of cDNA or gDNA derived from T cells, B-cell-depleted T cells, or PBMCs. A de-identified subject ID, COVID-19 status, age in years and sex were almost always included in the sample metadata. The samples were drawn from the first 160 participants of the ongoing ImmuneRACE study and from more than 1,000 subjects provided by 6 global collaborators. Study-wide findings and limitations: The quantity of clinical and demographic metadata differed by source and by participant and was supplied without curation.

At one collaborating source in Seattle, patients were enrolled during active infection and were followed longitudinally through the course of disease. Whole blood was collected in K2EDTA tubes by collaborating institutions according to the institutions' own protocols. For TCRbeta analysis, collaborators shipped samples in one of three forms: frozen whole blood, isolated PBMCs, or DNA extracted from either of those sample types. The CDR3 holds 15 amino acids from the cysteine to the phenylalanine. The CDR3 DNA has 45 bases and is translated from base 1. V is trimmed back by 3 bases and J by 9 bases, and the junction contains 9 bases that no gene match accounts for. CDR1 LGHDT and CDR2 YNNKEL are derived from the germline V gene (reference sequence). For this clone: This clone's antigen is unknown. No much larger clonotype is one base removed from it; base qualities were not supplied.

TCRbeta CDR3 regions were amplified from genomic DNA using the immunoSEQ Assay, a bias-controlled multiplex PCR. On the study's bioinformatics: The number of nucleated cells in each sample was estimated from the amplification of reference gene primers within the assay. Sequence reads were collapsed and filtered to measure the absolute abundance of every unique TCRbeta CDR3 rearrangement. For each sample, productive Simpson clonality was calculated as the square root of Simpson's diversity index across productive rearrangements. This is the immuneACCESS table as TCRdb keeps it, with only in-frame sequences that have V and J called. A part of the clones is gone; compared with another copy, unresolved V genes explain less than half, and the rest is unexplained. V and J calls and clone size are copied from that table; D and trimming were computed from the DNA. This sample comprises roughly 350,000 clones, about 90% of them detected only once. The biggest ten clones account for 6% to 8.5% of the sample.

The sequencing input was peripheral blood. This clonotype originated in a woman between 65 and 79 years old with COVID-19, enrolled during active disease. The chain employs TRBV3-1 (or the pseudogene TRBV3-2) and TRBJ2-4, with 9 bases aligning to TRBD2. The sequenced DNA: TGTGCCAGCAGCCATGGGCGGGGGGGCCCAGGCATTCAGTACTTC. It specifies CASSHGRGGPGIQYF.